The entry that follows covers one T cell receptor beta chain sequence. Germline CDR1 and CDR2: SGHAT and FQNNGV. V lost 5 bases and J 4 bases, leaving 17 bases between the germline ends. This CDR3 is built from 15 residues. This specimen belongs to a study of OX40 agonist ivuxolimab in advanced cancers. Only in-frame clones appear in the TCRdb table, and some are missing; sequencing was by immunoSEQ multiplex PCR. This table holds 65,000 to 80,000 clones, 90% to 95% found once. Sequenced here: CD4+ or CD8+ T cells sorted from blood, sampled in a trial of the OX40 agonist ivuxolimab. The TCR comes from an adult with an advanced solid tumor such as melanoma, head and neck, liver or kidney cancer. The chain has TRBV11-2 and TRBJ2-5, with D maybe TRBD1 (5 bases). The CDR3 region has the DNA TGTGCCAGCAGCCCCGCCCAGGGTTTAATAGAGACCCAGTACTTC. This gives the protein CASSPAQGLIETQYF.